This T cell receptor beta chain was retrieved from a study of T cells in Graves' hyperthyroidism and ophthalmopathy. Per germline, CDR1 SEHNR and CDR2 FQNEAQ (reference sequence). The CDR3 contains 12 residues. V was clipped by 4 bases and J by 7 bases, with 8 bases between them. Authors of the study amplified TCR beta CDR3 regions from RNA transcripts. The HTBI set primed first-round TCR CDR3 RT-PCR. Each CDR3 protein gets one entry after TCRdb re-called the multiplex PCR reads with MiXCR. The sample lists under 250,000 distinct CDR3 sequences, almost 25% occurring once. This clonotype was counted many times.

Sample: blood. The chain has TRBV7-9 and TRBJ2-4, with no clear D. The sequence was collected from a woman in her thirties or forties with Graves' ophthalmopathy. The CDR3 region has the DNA TGTGCCAGCAGCTCTGGCAGGAACATTCAGTACTTC. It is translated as CASSSGRNIQYF.